Each of the 30 T cell receptor beta chains below was sequenced from the same sample in a study of T-cell memory formation after mild COVID-19 (dated by TCRdb to the early 2020s). Receptor libraries were prepared by 5' RACE. TCRdb lists the instrument as Illumina NovaSeq 6000. Through fastp at Q25 and MiXCR, TCRdb rebuilt clones from the public reads, retaining in-frame beta chains. Every distinct CDR3 protein forms one entry, paired with its most common genes and DNA. The sample table contains about 540,000 distinct CDR3 sequences; only one count was recorded for over 20% of them. The ten top clones hold under 15% of the sample. Input material: PBMCs or a T cell subset sorted from them (not recorded which). The receptors originated from an adult woman who had mild COVID-19 (a few samples of this study predate the infection). The sample titles of this study are shuffled in the database, so cell type and time point are left out; the donor was told from shared clones.

The CDR3 here is CATQGGLVPEQYF. CDR3 nucleotide sequence: TGTGCCACTCAAGGGGGTCTCGTCCCCGAGCAGTACTTC. V and J are TRBV10-3 and TRBJ2-7, with D possibly TRBD1 on 6 matching bases. This CDR3 region has 13 residues. V was shortened by 10 bases and J by 6 bases, with 19 bases between the two germline ends. Per germline, CDR1 ENHRY and CDR2 SYGVKD.

The chain is built from TRBV18 and TRBJ2-3; D is possibly TRBD2 (6 bases). This CDR3 comprises 16 residues. V gave up 3 bases and J gave up 2 bases, with 15 bases separating them. In germline, CDR1 is KGHSH, CDR2 LQKENI. The CDR3 is CASSPRTSRLTDTQYF. CDR3 DNA: TGTGCCAGCTCACCTAGAACTAGCAGGCTCACAGATACGCAGTATTTT.

The V and J genes are TRBV7-3 and TRBJ2-6; D is undetermined. CDR1 is SGHTA, CDR2 FQGTGA, per germline. This CDR3 has 14 residues. Trimming removed 1 base from V and 3 bases from J, with 4 bases in between. The CDR3 coding sequence is TGTGCCAGCAGCTTAAATTTTGGGGCCAACGTCCTGACTTTC. Protein: CASSLNFGANVLTF.

This clonotype has just a few counts. The chain is built from TRBV20-1 and TRBJ1-2; a possible D gene is TRBD1 (6 bases). V was cut by 4 bases and J by 0 bases, with 9 bases left in between. The CDR3 length is 13 residues. The germline CDR1 and CDR2 sequences are DFQATT and SNEGSKA (reference sequence). This CDR3 is CSAKGDTNYGYTF. The CDR3 DNA sequence: TGCAGTGCTAAAGGGGACACTAACTATGGCTACACCTTC.

This clonotype was observed a few times. This chain joins TRBV6-2 or TRBV6-3 and TRBJ1-5; D is uncertain. With 6 bases removed from V and 3 bases from J, the gap between germline ends came to 15 bases. The germline gives CDR1 MNHEY, CDR2 SVGEGT. This CDR3 spans 15 amino acids. DNA of the CDR3: TGTGCCAGCAGGGAGGGCGACGGCCCCAATCAGCCCCAGCATTTT. This translates into CASREGDGPNQPQHF.

The chain carries TRBV9 and TRBJ2-2; 7 bases agree with TRBD1. V was pared by 3 bases and J by 6 bases, with 11 bases of the junction left unmatched. The CDR3 runs to 16 residues. Germline V gives CDR1 SGDLS, CDR2 YYNGEE. In DNA, the CDR3 is TGTGCCAGCAGCGGTGGACAGGCGGCGTATGCCGGGGAGCTGTTTTTT. This codes for CASSGGQAAYAGELFF. The whole variable domain, filled in from reference TRBV9 and TRBJ2-2, reads DSGVTQTPKHLITATGQRVTLRCSPRSGDLSVYWYQQSLDQGLQFLIQYYNGEERAKGNILERFSAQQFPDLHSELNLSSLELGDSALYFCASSGGQAAYAGELFFGEGSRLTVL.

This clonotype was detected a few times. V is TRBV4-1 and J is TRBJ1-1, with a weak D call TRBD1 (5 bases). Per the germline V gene, CDR1 is MGHRA and CDR2 is YSYEKL. Deletions cut 1 base from V and 1 base from J, with 16 bases between. This CDR3 is built from 17 residues. The CDR3 loop reads CASSQGWQGRRNTEAFF. CDR3 DNA: TGCGCCAGCAGCCAAGGTTGGCAGGGTAGAAGGAACACTGAAGCTTTCTTT.

The V gene is TRBV13, the J gene TRBJ1-1; 8 nucleotides match TRBD1. V lost 4 bases, J lost 6 bases, and 13 bases stayed unmatched. Germline V gene data show CDR1 as PRHDT and CDR2 as FYEKMQ (reference sequence). The CDR3 extends over 16 amino acids. In DNA form, the CDR3 reads TGTGCCAGCAGCTCCGTGGACAGGGTGGGTTTCCCTGAAGCTTTCTTT. Translated, it gives CASSSVDRVGFPEAFF. Filled out from reference TRBV13 and TRBJ1-1, the complete variable domain reads AAGVIQSPRHLIKEKRETATLKCYPIPRHDTVYWYQQGPGQDPQFLISFYEKMQSDKGSIPDRFSAQQFSDYHSELNMSSLELGDSALYFCASSSVDRVGFPEAFFGQGTRLTVV.

This clonotype was seen a few times. This rearrangement joins TRBV4-3 to TRBJ2-5; TRBD2 agrees at 11 bases. J lost 1 base, V lost 4 bases, and 8 bases had no gene match. This CDR3 comprises 17 residues. CDR1 is LGHNA, CDR2 YSLEER, per germline. The CDR3 loop is CASSRVHSGGVQETQYF. DNA of the CDR3: TGCGCCAGCAGCCGAGTACATAGCGGGGGGGTCCAAGAGACCCAGTACTTC.

This clonotype was seen a handful of times. V is TRBV7-8 and J is TRBJ1-2; D ambiguous. Germline V lookup: CDR1 SGHVS, CDR2 FQNEAQ. Between the trimmed V and J ends, which lost 5 bases and 0 bases, there was a span of 10 bases. The CDR3 is 14 residues long. The CDR3 bases are TGTGCCAGCAGCCAGAGACCTACTAACTATGGCTACACCTTC. Amino acid sequence: CASSQRPTNYGYTF.

The CDR3 protein is CASSLAGGDEKLFF. The CDR3 DNA sequence: TGCGCCAGCAGCTTGGCGGGGGGCGATGAAAAACTGTTTTTT. The rearrangement links TRBV5-1 to TRBJ1-4, with D possibly being TRBD1 (6 bases). V was clipped by 0 bases and J by 6 bases, with 9 bases between them. Germline V lookup: CDR1 SGHRS, CDR2 YFSETQ. There are 14 residues in the CDR3.

The rearrangement uses TRBV6-2 or TRBV6-3 and TRBJ2-2, with D perhaps TRBD2 (5 bases). The germline V and J ends were trimmed by 10 bases and 4 bases, with 19 bases remaining between them. This CDR3 spans 15 amino acids. CDR1 and CDR2 (germline): MNHEY, SVGEGT. For the CDR3, the DNA is TGTGCCATCCCAACGGGTAGCGAAACCACCGGGGAGCTGTTTTTT. Translated: CAIPTGSETTGELFF.

This clonotype was seen ten or more times. The V call is TRBV4-2, the J call TRBJ2-5; 14 bases line up with TRBD2. V lost 4 bases to trimming and J lost 3 bases; unmatched junction nucleotides: 1. Per the germline V gene, CDR1 is LGHNA and CDR2 is YNFKEQ. The CDR3 spans 15 residues. CDR3 amino acids: CASSRGLAGEETQYF. The DNA of the CDR3 is TGTGCCAGCAGCCGGGGACTAGCGGGAGAAGAGACCCAGTACTTC.

A few counts support this clonotype. The V call is TRBV7-3, the J call TRBJ1-2, with TRBD1 matching 11 bases. Germline trimming cut 4 bases from V and 2 bases from J; bases unmatched to any gene: 12. Germline V gene sequence: CDR1 SGHTA, CDR2 FQGTGA. The CDR3 runs to 18 residues. Here the CDR3 DNA reads TGTGCCAGCAGCTCATACCCCCCGGGACAGGGGGGAAACTATGGCTACACCTTC. This sequence encodes CASSSYPPGQGGNYGYTF. Complete variable domain (other parts from reference TRBV7-3 and TRBJ1-2): GAGVSQTPSNKVTEKGKYVELRCDPISGHTALYWYRQSLGQGPEFLIYFQGTGAADDSGLPNDRFFAVRPEGSVSTLKIQRTERGDSAVYLCASSSYPPGQGGNYGYTFGSGTRLTVV.

Ten or more counts support this clonotype. The chain recombines TRBV5-1 with TRBJ2-1, with a tentative D call TRBD2 (5 bases). Per germline, CDR1 SGHRS and CDR2 YFSETQ. The CDR3 sequence is 16 residues long. The V end lost 5 bases, the J end lost 0 bases, and 15 bases lay between the germline ends. The CDR3 sequence is CASSYGWERSYNEQFF. The CDR3 nucleotides read TGCGCCAGCAGTTACGGGTGGGAGCGCTCCTACAATGAGCAGTTCTTC.

This chain uses TRBV10-3 with TRBJ2-1; D is undetermined. Trimming left V 6 bases short and J 5 bases short, with 11 bases between. Per germline, CDR1 ENHRY and CDR2 SYGVKD. The CDR3 consists of 13 residues. The CDR3 DNA reads TGTGCCATCAGACCTGGCGCAGACAATGAGCAGTTCTTC. Translated, it gives CAIRPGADNEQFF.

This clonotype was detected only a few times. The J gene is TRBJ2-1, the V gene TRBV7-3, with no clear D. The CDR3 extends over 15 amino acids. CDR1 SGHTA and CDR2 FQGTGA come from the germline V gene. V shed 1 base and J shed 6 bases, with 13 bases lying between them. This CDR3 reads CASSLSYEAANEQFF. The CDR3 DNA reads as TGTGCCAGCAGCTTAAGCTATGAGGCGGCCAATGAGCAGTTCTTC.

This clonotype has a handful of counts. This chain uses TRBV7-9 with TRBJ1-5, with TRBD1 as a possible D gene (6 bases). CDR1 and CDR2 from the germline V gene are SEHNR and FQNEAQ (reference sequence). The V end was cut by 1 base, the J end by 4 bases, with 11 bases between. The CDR3 extends over 15 amino acids. CDR3 loop: CASSLGWDKNQPQHF. Written as DNA, the CDR3 is TGTGCCAGCAGCTTAGGGTGGGACAAAAATCAGCCCCAGCATTTT.

V is TRBV9 and J is TRBJ1-2; 7 nucleotides agree with TRBD1. The V segment lost 0 bases and the J segment 4 bases; nucleotides outside the gene matches: 0. Germline CDR1 reads SGDLS; CDR2 reads YYNGEE. This CDR3 contains 13 residues. CDR3 amino acids: CASSVAGGYGYTF. DNA of the CDR3: TGTGCCAGCAGCGTAGCAGGGGGCTATGGCTACACCTTC.

The chain joins TRBV12-3 or TRBV12-4 to TRBJ1-6, with a weak D call TRBD1 (5 bases). The CDR3 runs to 15 residues. Trimming removed 6 bases at V and 7 bases at J, with 16 bases between. The CDR3 DNA is TGTGCCAGCAGGCTCACCGGGGCAGTAAATTCACCCCTCCACTTT. Its protein is CASRLTGAVNSPLHF.

This chain joins TRBV7-9 and TRBJ1-2; a weak D match, TRBD1 (6 bases). The V gene lost 5 bases and the J gene lost 5 bases, with 24 bases spanning the gap. This CDR3 contains 17 residues. Germline V lookup: CDR1 SEHNR, CDR2 FQNEAQ (reference sequence). CDR3 in DNA: TGTGCCAGCAGCGGATTCACAGGGAAGGGACATATATATGGCTACACCTTC. This encodes CASSGFTGKGHIYGYTF.

In its sample, this clonotype was seen a few times. This chain joins TRBV2 and TRBJ1-6, with 7 bases identical to TRBD1. Germline V lookup: CDR1 SNHLY, CDR2 FYNNEI. The CDR3 has 15 residues. V dropped 6 bases and J dropped 8; count of bases not matched to a gene: 10. The CDR3 region has the DNA TGTGCCAGCAGAACGGACAGGCCCGGCGATTCACCCCTCCACTTT. It yields the protein CASRTDRPGDSPLHF.

The chain has TRBV4-2 and TRBJ2-3; the match to TRBD1 covers 7 bases. Germline V gene sequence: CDR1 LGHNA, CDR2 YNFKEQ. Unmatched junction bases numbered 8, after V lost 2 bases and J lost 0 bases. This CDR3 region has 17 residues. CDR3 in DNA: TGTGCCAGCAGCCAAAGTTTACAGGGGCTTAGCACAGATACGCAGTATTTT. Its translation: CASSQSLQGLSTDTQYF.

This chain links TRBV7-6 with TRBJ2-2, with TRBD2 matching over 9 bases. Germline lookup yields CDR1 SGHVS and CDR2 FNYEAQ. The CDR3 is 18 amino acids. V was pared by 5 bases and J by 6 bases, with 16 bases of the junction left unmatched. The CDR3 DNA sequence: TGTGCCAGCAGCCCCCCGGCAGGCGGGGGGGCCTCGGCCGGGGAGCTGTTTTTT. Its translation is CASSPPAGGGASAGELFF.

This rearrangement joins TRBV20-1 to TRBJ2-7; 7 bases map to TRBD1. Trimming removed 6 bases from V and 0 bases from J; junction bases left unmatched: 8. The CDR3 extends over 14 amino acids. CDR1 is DFQATT, CDR2 SNEGSKA, per germline (reference sequence). CDR3 sequence reads: CSARGQLSSYEQYF. CDR3 DNA sequence: TGCAGTGCAAGGGGACAGCTAAGCTCCTACGAGCAGTACTTC.

This chain joins TRBV6-5 and TRBJ2-5; D may be TRBD2 (5 bases). There are 14 residues in the CDR3. The V end was cut by 2 bases, the J end by 4 bases, with 11 bases between. CDR1 is MNHEY and CDR2 is SVGAGI in the germline V gene. The CDR3 is CASSYVAGVETQYF. The CDR3 DNA is TGTGCCAGCAGTTACGTGGCCGGGGTAGAGACCCAGTACTTC.

This sequence joins TRBV4-1 and TRBJ2-3; tentatively, D is TRBD2 (6 bases). Germline V CDR1 and CDR2: MGHRA, YSYEKL. The V end lost 3 bases, the J end lost 0 bases, and 16 bases lay between the germline ends. The CDR3 loop spans 17 amino acids. The CDR3 DNA is TGCGCCAGCAGCCAGAGACGACTAGAGCCTAGCACAGATACGCAGTATTTT. It translates to CASSQRRLEPSTDTQYF.

This clonotype was observed a handful of times. The V gene is TRBV12-3 or TRBV12-4, the J gene TRBJ1-1; TRBD1 agrees at 9 bases. The CDR3 runs 17 residues. J was trimmed by 2 bases and V by 5 bases; bases with no gene match: 12. The CDR3 DNA is TGTGCCAGCAGTACCGGGGACAGGGTGAGATCAAACACTGAAGCTTTCTTT. Translation: CASSTGDRVRSNTEAFF.

This clonotype was observed a few times. J is TRBJ1-5 and V is TRBV19; D not resolved. Trimming shortened V by 5 bases and J by 4 bases, and 18 bases separated the two germline ends. The CDR3 totals 16 residues. The V gene's germline CDR1 is LNHDA and CDR2 SQIVND (reference sequence). CDR3 bases: TGTGCCAGTAGTGGCCGACAAGGGCGGAGTAATCAGCCCCAGCATTTT. It is translated as CASSGRQGRSNQPQHF.

In this sample, this clonotype turned up a few times. V and J are TRBV19 and TRBJ2-7; D tentatively reads TRBD1 or TRBD2 (5 bases each). CDR3 length equals 14 residues. The V gene's germline CDR1 is LNHDA and CDR2 SQIVND (reference sequence). V lost 3 bases and J 6 bases, leaving 15 bases between the germline ends. This CDR3 is CASSMVPRDPEQYF. CDR3 DNA: TGTGCCAGTAGTATGGTCCCCCGGGACCCCGAGCAGTACTTC.